The sequence of this T cell receptor beta chain was determined in a study of blood T cells in healthy people across ages. The CDR3 spans 15 residues. The V gene end was trimmed by 6 bases and the J gene end by 4 bases; junction bases not matched to a gene: 7. The germline CDR1 and CDR2 sequences are LGHNT and FRNRAP. Alongside a J-beta primer mix, a sample-barcoded 5' primer served in a second PCR lasting roughly 6 to 11 cycles. TCRdb redid the calling of the 5' RACE reads with MiXCR, one entry per CDR3 protein. Of some 940,000 distinct CDR3 sequences in the sample, almost 30% were seen once. The same data also went into a second study, on T cells of mothers and their children.

The specimen sequenced was blood. This TCR was recovered from a woman aged 40 to 50 in good health. The V gene is TRBV12-5, the J gene TRBJ2-1, with TRBD1 matching 9 bases. In DNA form, the CDR3 reads TGTGCTAGTGGGTCCGGGACAGGGTTTTACAATGAGCAGTTCTTC. This encodes CASGSGTGFYNEQFF.